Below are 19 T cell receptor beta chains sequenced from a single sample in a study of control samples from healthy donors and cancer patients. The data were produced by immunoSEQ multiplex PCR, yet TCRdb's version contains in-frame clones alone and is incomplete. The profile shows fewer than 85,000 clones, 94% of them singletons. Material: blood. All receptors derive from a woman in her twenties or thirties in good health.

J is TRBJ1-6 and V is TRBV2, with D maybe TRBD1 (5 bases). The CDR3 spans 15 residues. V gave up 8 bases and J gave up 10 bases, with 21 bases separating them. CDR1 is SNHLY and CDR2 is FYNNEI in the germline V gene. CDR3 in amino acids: CASSAGTAEGSPLHF. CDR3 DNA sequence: TGTGCCAGCTCCGCCGGGACGGCTGAGGGCTCACCCCTCCACTTT.

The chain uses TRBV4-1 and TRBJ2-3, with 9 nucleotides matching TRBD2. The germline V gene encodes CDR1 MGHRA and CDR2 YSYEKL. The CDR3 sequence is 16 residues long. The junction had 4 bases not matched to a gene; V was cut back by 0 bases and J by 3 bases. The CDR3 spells CASSQEMAGGTDTQYF. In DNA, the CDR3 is TGCGCCAGCAGCCAAGAAATGGCGGGGGGGACAGATACGCAGTATTTT.

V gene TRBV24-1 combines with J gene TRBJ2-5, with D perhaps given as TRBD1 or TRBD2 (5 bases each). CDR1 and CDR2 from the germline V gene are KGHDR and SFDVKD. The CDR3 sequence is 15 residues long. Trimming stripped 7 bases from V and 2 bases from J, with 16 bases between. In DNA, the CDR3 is TGTGCCACCAGCCCCCAGGGAGACTTACAAGAGACCCAGTACTTC. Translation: CATSPQGDLQETQYF.

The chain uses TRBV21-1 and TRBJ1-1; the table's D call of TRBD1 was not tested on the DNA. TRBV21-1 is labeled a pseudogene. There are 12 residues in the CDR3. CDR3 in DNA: TGTGCCAGCAGCAAACAGAACACTGAAGCTTTCTTT. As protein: CASSKQNTEAFF.

The CDR3 region has the DNA TGTGCCAGCAGGGGGCAGGGATTTGAAGCTTTCTTT. This codes for CASRGQGFEAFF. The gene calls are TRBV2 and TRBJ1-1; a possible D gene is TRBD1 (5 bases). Germline V lookup: CDR1 SNHLY, CDR2 FYNNEI. The CDR3 has 12 amino acids. V was clipped by 6 bases and J by 7 bases, with 12 bases between them. Together with reference TRBV2 and TRBJ1-1, the CDR3 gives the full variable domain: EPEVTQTPSHQVTQMGQEVILRCVPISNHLYFYWYRQILGQKVEFLVSFYNNEISEKSEIFDDQFSVERPDGSNFTLKIRSTKLEDSAMYFCASRGQGFEAFFGQGTRLTVV.

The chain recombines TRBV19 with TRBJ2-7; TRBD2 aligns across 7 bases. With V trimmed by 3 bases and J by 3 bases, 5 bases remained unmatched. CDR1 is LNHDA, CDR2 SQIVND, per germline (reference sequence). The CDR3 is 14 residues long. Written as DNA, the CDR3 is TGTGCCAGTAGTATCGCCGGGACTAACTACGAGCAGTACTTC. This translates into CASSIAGTNYEQYF.

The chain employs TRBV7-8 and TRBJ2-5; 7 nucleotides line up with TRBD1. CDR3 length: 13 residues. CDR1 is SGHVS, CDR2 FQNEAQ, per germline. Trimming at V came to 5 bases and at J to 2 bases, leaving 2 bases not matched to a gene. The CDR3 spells CASSMGQQETQYF. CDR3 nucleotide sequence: TGTGCCAGCAGCATGGGACAGCAAGAGACCCAGTACTTC. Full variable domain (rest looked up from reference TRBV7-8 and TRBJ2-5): GAGVSQSPRYKVAKRGQDVALRCDPISGHVSLFWYQQALGQGPEFLTYFQNEAQLDKSGLPSDRFFAERPEGSVSTLKIQRTQQEDSAVYLCASSMGQQETQYFGPGTRLLVL.

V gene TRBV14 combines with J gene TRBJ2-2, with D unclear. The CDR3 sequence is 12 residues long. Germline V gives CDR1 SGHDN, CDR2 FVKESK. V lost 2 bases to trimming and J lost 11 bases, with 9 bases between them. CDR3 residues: CASSQSPFELFF. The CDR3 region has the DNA TGTGCCAGCAGCCAATCGCCGTTTGAGCTGTTTTTT.

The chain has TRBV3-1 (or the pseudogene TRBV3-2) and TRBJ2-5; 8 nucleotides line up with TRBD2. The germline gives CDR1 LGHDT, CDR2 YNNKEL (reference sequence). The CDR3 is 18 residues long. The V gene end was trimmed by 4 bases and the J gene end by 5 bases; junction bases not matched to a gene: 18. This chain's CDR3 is CASSLLGDSGVQGETQYF. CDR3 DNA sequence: TGTGCCAGCAGCCTCCTTGGGGATAGCGGGGTCCAAGGGGAGACCCAGTACTTC.

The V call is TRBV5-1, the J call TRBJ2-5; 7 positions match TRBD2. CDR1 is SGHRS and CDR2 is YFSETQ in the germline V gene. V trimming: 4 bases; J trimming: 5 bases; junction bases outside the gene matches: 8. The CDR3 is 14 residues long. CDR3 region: CASSRYAAGETQYF. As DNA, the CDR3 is TGCGCCAGCAGCCGGTACGCAGCGGGGGAGACCCAGTACTTC. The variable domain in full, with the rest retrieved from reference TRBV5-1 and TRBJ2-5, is KAGVTQTPRYLIKTRGQQVTLSCSPISGHRSVSWYQQTPGQGLQFLFEYFSETQRNKGNFPGRFSGRQFSNSRSEMNVSTLELGDSALYLCASSRYAAGETQYFGPGTRLLVL.

Here the CDR3 reads CASSFSGDQPQHF. In DNA form, the CDR3 reads TGTGCCAGCAGTTTCTCAGGAGATCAGCCCCAGCATTTT. The chain combines TRBV27 with TRBJ1-5; D ambiguous. The CDR3 has 13 amino acids. V lost 3 bases, J lost 5 bases, and 8 bases lay in between. Germline values: CDR1 MNHEY, CDR2 SMNVEV (reference sequence).

The CDR3 DNA reads TGTGCCAGCAGTTACGCCGACCCTCCTAACTATGGCTACACCTTC. This translates into CASSYADPPNYGYTF. This chain joins TRBV6-5 and TRBJ1-2; D call uncertain. Trimming removed 2 bases from V and 0 bases from J, with 10 bases in between. This CDR3 has 15 amino acids. CDR1 MNHEY and CDR2 SVGAGI come from the germline V gene.

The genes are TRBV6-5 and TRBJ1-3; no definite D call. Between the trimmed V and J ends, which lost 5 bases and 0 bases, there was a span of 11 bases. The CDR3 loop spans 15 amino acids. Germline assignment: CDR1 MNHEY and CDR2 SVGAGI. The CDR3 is CASSTQGFSGNTIYF. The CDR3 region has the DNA TGTGCCAGCAGTACACAAGGCTTCTCTGGAAACACCATATATTTT.

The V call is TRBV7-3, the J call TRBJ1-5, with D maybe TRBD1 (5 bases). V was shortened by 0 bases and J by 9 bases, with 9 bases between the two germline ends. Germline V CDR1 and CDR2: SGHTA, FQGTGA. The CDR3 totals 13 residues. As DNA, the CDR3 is TGTGCCAGCAGCTTAACGAGCGGGGGGCCCCAGCATTTT. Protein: CASSLTSGGPQHF. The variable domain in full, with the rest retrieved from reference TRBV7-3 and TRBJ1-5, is GAGVSQTPSNKVTEKGKYVELRCDPISGHTALYWYRQSLGQGPEFLIYFQGTGAADDSGLPNDRFFAVRPEGSVSTLKIQRTERGDSAVYLCASSLTSGGPQHFGDGTRLSIL.

The CDR3 loop is CASSFKDNEKLFF. The CDR3 bases are TGCGCCAGCAGCTTTAAGGATAATGAAAAACTGTTTTTT. The chain joins TRBV5-1 to TRBJ1-4; no clear D gene. CDR1 SGHRS and CDR2 YFSETQ come from the germline V gene. Deletions cut 2 bases from V and 4 bases from J, with 6 bases between. The CDR3 has 13 residues.

The CDR3 nucleotides read TGTGCCAGCAGCCAAGGAGCCCCAGAGACCCAGTACTTC. Translation gives CASSQGAPETQYF. The chain couples TRBV3-1 (or the pseudogene TRBV3-2) to TRBJ2-5; D uncertain. V was clipped by 1 base and J by 4 bases, with 7 bases between them. This CDR3 region has 13 residues. The germline V gene has CDR1 LGHDT and CDR2 YNNKEL (reference sequence).

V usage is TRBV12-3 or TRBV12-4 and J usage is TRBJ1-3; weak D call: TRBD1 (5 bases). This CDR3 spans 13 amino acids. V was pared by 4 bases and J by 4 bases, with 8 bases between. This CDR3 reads CASSWGEGNTIYF. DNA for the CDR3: TGTGCCAGCAGTTGGGGGGAGGGAAACACCATATATTTT.

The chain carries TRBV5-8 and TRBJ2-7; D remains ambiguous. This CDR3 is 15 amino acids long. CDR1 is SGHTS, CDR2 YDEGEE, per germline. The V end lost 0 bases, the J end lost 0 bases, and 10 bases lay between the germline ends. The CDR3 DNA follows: TGTGCCAGCAGCTTGGTCAGAGAGTTCTCCTACGAGCAGTACGTC. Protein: CASSLVREFSYEQYV.

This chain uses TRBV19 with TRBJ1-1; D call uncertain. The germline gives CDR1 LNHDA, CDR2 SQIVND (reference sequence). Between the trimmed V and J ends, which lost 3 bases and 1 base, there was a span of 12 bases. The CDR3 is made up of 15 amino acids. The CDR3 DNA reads TGTGCCAGTAGTATGACGTGGCAGACGAACACTGAAGCTTTCTTT. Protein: CASSMTWQTNTEAFF.